This record covers a single TCR beta chain. The sample originates from a study of shared T cell receptors in the human thymus. The method was immunoSEQ multiplex PCR; TCRdb's version includes in-frame clones alone and lacks a portion of them. The sample includes about 660,000 clones, approximately 89% of them seen just once. Germline CDR1 MDHEN, CDR2 SYDVKM. The V segment lost 3 bases and the J segment 3 bases; nucleotides outside the gene matches: 8. The CDR3 has 16 residues. The data also belong to a second study, concerning human thymus T cells. That publication notes: Thymus tissue for the work was resected from patients undergoing corrective heart surgery.

Material: thymocytes. V and J are TRBV28 and TRBJ2-5; 9 positions match TRBD2. The TCR comes from a boy younger than two with a congenital heart defect. The CDR3 protein is CASSFGGGARKETQYF. DNA of the CDR3: TGTGCCAGCAGTTTCGGCGGGGGGGCCAGGAAAGAGACCCAGTACTTC.